This T cell receptor beta chain was identified in a study of blood T cells in healthy people across ages. Investigators took about 10 milliliters of peripheral blood from every donor. Per-sample PBMC isolation yielded at least 6.5 million cells. V lost 0 bases and J lost 3; bases outside the gene matches: 2. Germline V gene sequence: CDR1 LGHNA, CDR2 YSLEER. CDR3 length: 15 residues. The authors ran a second PCR of about 6 to 11 cycles using a sample-barcoded 5' primer and a J-beta primer mix. In TCRdb, the 5' RACE reads were re-called with MiXCR into one record per CDR3 protein. The sample contains about 1.4 million distinct CDR3 sequences, around 59% of which appear only once.

This chain uses TRBV4-3 with TRBJ1-1; 9 bases align to TRBD1. Sequences were obtained from blood. This sequence was found in a young man in good health. CDR3 loop: CASSQEDRGYTEAFF. Written as DNA, the CDR3 is TGCGCCAGCAGCCAAGAGGACAGGGGTTACACTGAAGCTTTCTTT.